This T cell receptor (beta chain) was documented in a study of lymphopenia after photon versus proton radiotherapy. The germline V gene encodes CDR1 SGDLS and CDR2 YYNGEE. This CDR3 comprises 18 residues. The V segment lost 0 bases and the J segment 3 bases; nucleotides outside the gene matches: 9. Of note for this clone: Its antigen is unknown.

Sequenced by immunoSEQ multiplex PCR; TCRdb stores in-frame clones only, minus some. This table has approximately 23,000 clones, 85% to 90% appearing once. Study observations and caveats: Better survival with proton therapy was suggested as possible, not demonstrated. Post-nadir TCR diversity decline inversely tracked overall survival among those who died. Relative stability marked proton patients; photon patients lost diversity and naive cells.

Here the sequenced sample was peripheral blood, taken from a patient treated with proton-based radiotherapy. This TCR derives from a man older than 75 with esophageal cancer. The chain combines TRBV9 with TRBJ2-3; 11 bases align to TRBD2. In nucleotides, the CDR3 is TGTGCCAGCAGCGTAGTTGATAGCGGGGGGGCCCGGACAGATACGCAGTATTTT. Protein sequence: CASSVVDSGGARTDTQYF.